This entry lists 3 T cell receptor beta chains sequenced from one sample in a study of CD8 T cells in ankylosing spondylitis listed by TCRdb under 2017. No antigen is known for these receptors. Library generation was performed with 5' RACE. The sequencer was an Illumina HiSeq 2500. TCRdb trimmed public reads at Q25 via fastp, called clones via MiXCR and kept in-frame beta chains. Rows with one shared CDR3 protein collapse into an entry with the most common genes and DNA. Present in this sample are roughly 450,000 distinct CDR3 sequences, roughly a quarter of which were seen just once. 0.89% of the sample is taken by the ten largest. What the study reported, not specific to this receptor: Blood from ankylosing spondylitis patients appeared to be characterized by a TCR beta motif composed of eight or nine highly homologous amino acid variants.

Input material: blood, either unsorted or a sorted T cell fraction (not recorded which). These receptors all come from a male donor with ankylosing spondylitis.

The chain employs TRBV2 and TRBJ1-2; 7 bases are a match to TRBD1. Germline V lookup: CDR1 SNHLY, CDR2 FYNNEI. This CDR3 spans 13 amino acids. J was trimmed by 4 bases and V by 6 bases; bases with no gene match: 5. CDR3 nucleotides: TGTGCCAGCAGAGGGACAGAACCCTATGGCTACACCTTC. Translating it yields CASRGTEPYGYTF.

CDR3 in amino acids: CASSLVGRALDEQFF. CDR3 DNA sequence: TGCGCCAGCAGCTTGGTCGGGAGGGCCTTGGATGAGCAGTTCTTC. The chain joins TRBV5-1 to TRBJ2-1; 8 bases agree with TRBD2. The J segment lost 8 bases and the V segment lost 0 bases, leaving 7 bases of the junction unmatched. The CDR3 totals 15 residues. CDR1 is SGHRS and CDR2 is YFSETQ in the germline V gene.

This clonotype was seen a few times. The J gene is TRBJ1-2, the V gene TRBV7-2; D is ambiguous. Trimming left V 0 bases short and J 8 bases short, with 10 bases between. The CDR3 length is 13 residues. Germline V lookup: CDR1 SGHTA, CDR2 FQGNSA. Here the CDR3 reads CASSLALGRGYTF. The DNA of the CDR3 is TGTGCCAGCAGCTTAGCTTTGGGTCGGGGCTACACCTTC.